Ten or more counts support the clone carrying this T cell receptor (beta chain). The length of the CDR3 is 13 residues. J lost 7 bases, V lost 6 bases, and 7 bases had no gene match. Germline CDR1 and CDR2: MNHNY and SVGAGI (reference sequence). The entry originates in a study of neurological immune-mediated disorders. cDNA was made by 5'RACE with 10-nucleotide random UMIs. From the 5' RACE reads, TCRdb called clonotypes with MiXCR, one entry per CDR3 protein. The data show tens of thousands of distinct CDR3 sequences, roughly 4.5% seen once. This TCR came from a man aged 30 to 39 with multiple sclerosis. V is TRBV6-6 and J is TRBJ1-1; 8 nucleotides match TRBD1. Sequenced sample: PBMCs. As DNA, the CDR3 is TGTGCCAGCAGGGAGGACAGGGTGGTTGAAGCTTTCTTT. Encoded protein: CASREDRVVEAFF.